This T cell receptor (beta chain) was recorded in a study of human T cells and chemical hapten exposure (dated by TCRdb to about 2021). Background for the entire study: For sensitization, 2% DPC in acetone was applied to a 2 cm by 2 cm area of upper inner arm skin. Patch tests used Finn chambers with 0.01% DPC on the upper back, scored after 6 days by International Contact Dermatitis Research Group standards. Throughout the study period of 20 to 25 weeks, patients also received therapeutic DPC doses to the scalp every week. Libraries were pooled for sequencing, and variation in per-sample TCR yields was attributed mainly to small differences in library volumes within the pool. Blood samples were taken from patients before sensitization (week 0) and at 2, 6 and about 24 weeks after DPC sensitization. Most of the patients in the cohort were female, and the cohort covered alopecia areata with under or over 50% scalp involvement, alopecia totalis and alopecia universalis. Blood for TCR sequencing was provided by twenty-nine alopecia patients at one to four time points (pre-sensitization, 2, 6 and 24 weeks). In alopecia patients, the study followed how the peripheral blood TCR repertoire changed in vivo over primary and secondary sensitization to diphenylcyclopropenone (DPC), a hapten.

The library was prepared using RACE. TCRdb records NextSeq 500 as the sequencer. Library preparation attached unique molecular identifiers to individual cDNA molecules for quantitative, reproducible TCR counting. Each blood RNA sample was used to sequence both TCR alpha and TCR beta chains. Under the source paper's analysis protocol: The median number of TCRs per sample was approximately 96,000, ranging from roughly 23,224 to 700,000. V, J and CDR3 annotation of the TCR reads was carried out using the Decombinator software suite. For the PS versus PT1 abundance plots, all samples were subsampled to the same number of TCRs (28,000). Expanded TCRs were defined as absent before sensitization and observed at least eight times at the 2-week time point. Using fastp at Q25 and MiXCR, TCRdb reprocessed the public reads and kept productive beta chains. Every entry covers one CDR3 protein and lists the most common genes and DNA from its rows. The authors' filters were not applied to this entry. In this sample the table shows more than 100,000 distinct CDR3 sequences, approximately 10% of which occur a single time. Approximately 2.5% of the sample is in the top ten clones.

What the work shows at the level of the full study, not this receptor alone: Expanded TCRs formed significantly more large CDR3 similarity clusters than pre-sensitization or healthy control sets, consistent with antigen-driven responses. After repeated subsampling, the strength of the expansion versus patch-test correlation and the threshold at which it became significant changed. Alopecia, a presumed autoimmune disease, was present in all patients, so the immune response of the patients might differ from that of healthy individuals. Patch test score correlated positively with the number of PT1 expanded TCRs, reaching significance at thresholds 8, 16 and 32 but not at 4. The number of TCRs above 1 in 1000 frequency did not change with DPC sensitization; there was no evidence of global repertoire structure alterations.

This clonotype was counted between two and nine times. This clone's antigen is unknown. No base quality values were provided; no much bigger clone lies one nucleotide off. Explained via the paper, the time point label denotes: patch test 3, about 24 weeks after DPC sensitization. The treatment or condition label, read with the paper, signifies: therapeutic diphenylcyclopropenone sensitization with weekly scalp DPC. At every patch-test visit, the blood draw took place before the patch test was put on. Patients were eligible if aged 18 to 70, diagnosed with alopecia and judged suitable for DPC therapy, and pregnant patients were excluded. Unfractionated whole blood was collected in Tempus Blood RNA tubes, and total RNA was extracted from that blood. The source of this sequence is a woman aged 50 to 60 with alopecia areata. Some clones in this sample may be carry-over from other donors' samples. Here the sequenced sample was whole blood, taken in connection with sensitization to the hapten diphenylcyclopropenone (DPC).

The nucleotide sequence reads as follows: TGTGCCTGGAACGCAGGGGCCAATGAGCAGTTCTTC. Translated, it gives CAWNAGANEQFF. The rearranged segments are TRBV30 and TRBJ2-1; the D gene is perhaps TRBD1, on 6 matching bases. Relative to germline, V is 4 bases shorter and J is 6 bases shorter, with 10 bases between their ends. For CDR1 and CDR2, the germline V gene (reference sequence) lists GTSNPN and SVGIG. There are 12 amino acids in the CDR3, from cysteine to phenylalanine inclusive. The read is trimmed to its CDR3 DNA, 36 bases read in frame from base 1.